Sequencing of this T cell receptor (beta chain) was carried out in a study of long-term antiretroviral therapy in people with HIV. At the survey level, the v3.0 immunoSEQ assay was run. Sequencing was performed with immunoSEQ multiplex PCR; in TCRdb, only in-frame clones are kept and a portion is missing. The sample lists 24,000 or so clones, 85% to 95% occurring once. This clonotype was sampled from a woman between 50 and 59 years old with HIV. This material consisted of unsorted PBMCs, taken around 5 years after starting antiretroviral therapy.

The CDR3 loop reads CASSIDTVTGELFF. The CDR3 DNA reads TGTGCCAGTAGTATAGATACGGTAACCGGGGAGCTGTTTTTT. The chain employs TRBV19 and TRBJ2-2; unclear D gene. This CDR3 has 14 amino acids. CDR1 is LNHDA, CDR2 SQIVND, per germline (reference sequence). V dropped 0 bases and J dropped 5 bases, with 7 bases sitting between them.